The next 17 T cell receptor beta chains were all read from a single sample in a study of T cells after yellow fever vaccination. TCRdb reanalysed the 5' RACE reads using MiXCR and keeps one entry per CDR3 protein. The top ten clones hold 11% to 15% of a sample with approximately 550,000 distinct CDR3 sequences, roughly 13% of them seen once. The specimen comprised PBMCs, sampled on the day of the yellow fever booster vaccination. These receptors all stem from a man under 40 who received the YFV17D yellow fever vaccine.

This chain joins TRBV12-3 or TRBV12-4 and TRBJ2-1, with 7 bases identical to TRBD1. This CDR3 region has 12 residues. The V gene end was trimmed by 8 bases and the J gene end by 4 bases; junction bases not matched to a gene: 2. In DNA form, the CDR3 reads TGTGCCAGCGACAGGGCGTACAATGAGCAGTTCTTC. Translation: CASDRAYNEQFF.

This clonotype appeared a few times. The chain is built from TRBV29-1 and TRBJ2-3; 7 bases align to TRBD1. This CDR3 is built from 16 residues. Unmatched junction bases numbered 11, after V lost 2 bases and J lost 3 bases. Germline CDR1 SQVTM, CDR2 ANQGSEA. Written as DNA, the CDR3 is TGCAGCGTTGAACTTTATGAGGGGGCGATAACAGATACGCAGTATTTT. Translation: CSVELYEGAITDTQYF.

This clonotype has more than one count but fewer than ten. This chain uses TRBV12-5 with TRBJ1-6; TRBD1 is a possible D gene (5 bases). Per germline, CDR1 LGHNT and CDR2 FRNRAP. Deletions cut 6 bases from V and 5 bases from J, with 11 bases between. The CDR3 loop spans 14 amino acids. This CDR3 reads CASGPGGDNSPLHF. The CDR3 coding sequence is TGTGCTAGTGGCCCTGGGGGGGATAATTCACCCCTCCACTTT.

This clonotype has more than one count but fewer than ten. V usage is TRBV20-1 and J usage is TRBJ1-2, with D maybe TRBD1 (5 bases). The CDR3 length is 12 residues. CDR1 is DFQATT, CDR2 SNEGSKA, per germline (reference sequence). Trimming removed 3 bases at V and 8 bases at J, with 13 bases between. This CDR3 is CSASSGGLGYTF. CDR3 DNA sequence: TGCAGTGCTAGTTCCGGGGGGTTGGGCTACACCTTC.

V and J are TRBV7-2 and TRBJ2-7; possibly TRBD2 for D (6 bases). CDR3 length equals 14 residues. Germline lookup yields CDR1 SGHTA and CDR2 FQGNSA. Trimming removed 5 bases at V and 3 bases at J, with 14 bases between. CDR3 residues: CASSTGPGSYEQYF. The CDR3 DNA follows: TGTGCCAGCAGCACAGGTCCCGGGAGCTACGAGCAGTACTTC.

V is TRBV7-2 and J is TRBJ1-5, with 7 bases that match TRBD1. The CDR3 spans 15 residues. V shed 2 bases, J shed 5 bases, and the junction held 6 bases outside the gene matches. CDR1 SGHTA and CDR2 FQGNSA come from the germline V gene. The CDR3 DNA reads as TGTGCCAGCAGCTTAATTACAGGGGTGTATCAGCCCCAGCATTTT. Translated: CASSLITGVYQPQHF.

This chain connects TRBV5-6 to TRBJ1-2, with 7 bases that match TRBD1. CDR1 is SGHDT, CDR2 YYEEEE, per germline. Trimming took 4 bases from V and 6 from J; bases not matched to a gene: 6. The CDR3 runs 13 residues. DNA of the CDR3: TGTGCCAGCAGCCGTCCACAGGGGAATGGCTACACCTTC. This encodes CASSRPQGNGYTF.

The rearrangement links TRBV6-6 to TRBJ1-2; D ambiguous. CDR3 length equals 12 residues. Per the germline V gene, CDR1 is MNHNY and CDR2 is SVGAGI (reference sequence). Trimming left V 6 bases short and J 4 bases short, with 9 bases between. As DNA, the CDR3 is TGTGCCAGCAGCACCGACTCCTATGGCTACACCTTC. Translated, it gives CASSTDSYGYTF.

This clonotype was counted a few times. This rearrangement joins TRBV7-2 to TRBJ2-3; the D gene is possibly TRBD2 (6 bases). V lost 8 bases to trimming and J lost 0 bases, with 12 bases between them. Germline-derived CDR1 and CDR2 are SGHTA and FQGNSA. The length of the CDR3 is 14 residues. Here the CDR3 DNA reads TGTGCCAGCCGGAGCGGGCTGAGCACAGATACGCAGTATTTT. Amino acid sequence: CASRSGLSTDTQYF.

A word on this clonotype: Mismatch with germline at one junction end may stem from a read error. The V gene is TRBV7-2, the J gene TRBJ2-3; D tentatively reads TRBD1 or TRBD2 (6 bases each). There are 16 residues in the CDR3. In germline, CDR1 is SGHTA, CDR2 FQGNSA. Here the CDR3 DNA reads TGTGCCAGCAACTTAGTGGGTCGGGGGCGGTCAGATACGCAGTATTTT. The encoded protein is CASNLVGRGRSDTQYF.

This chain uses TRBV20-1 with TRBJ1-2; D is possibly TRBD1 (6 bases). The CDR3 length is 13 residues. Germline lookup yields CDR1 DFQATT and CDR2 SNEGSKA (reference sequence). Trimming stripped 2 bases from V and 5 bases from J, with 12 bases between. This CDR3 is CSARTGGLYGYTF. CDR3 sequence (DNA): TGCAGTGCTAGAACTGGGGGGCTTTATGGCTACACCTTC.

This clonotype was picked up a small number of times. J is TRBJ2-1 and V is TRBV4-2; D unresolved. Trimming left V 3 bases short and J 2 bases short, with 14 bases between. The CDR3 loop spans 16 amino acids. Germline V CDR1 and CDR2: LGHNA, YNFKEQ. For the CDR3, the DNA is TGTGCCAGCAGCCAGCGCTTGATAAACCCCTACAATGAGCAGTTCTTC. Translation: CASSQRLINPYNEQFF.

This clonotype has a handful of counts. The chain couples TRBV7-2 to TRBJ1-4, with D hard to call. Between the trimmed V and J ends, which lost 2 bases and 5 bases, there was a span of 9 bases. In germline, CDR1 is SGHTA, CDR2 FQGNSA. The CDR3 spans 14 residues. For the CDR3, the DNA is TGTGCCAGCAGCTTAACCAGAAAGAATGAAAAACTGTTTTTT. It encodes CASSLTRKNEKLFF. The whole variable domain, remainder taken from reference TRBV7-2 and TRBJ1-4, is GAGVSQSPSNKVTEKGKDVELRCDPISGHTALYWYRQSLGQGLEFLIYFQGNSAPDKSGLPSDRFSAERTGGSVSTLTIQRTQQEDSAVYLCASSLTRKNEKLFFGSGTQLSVL.

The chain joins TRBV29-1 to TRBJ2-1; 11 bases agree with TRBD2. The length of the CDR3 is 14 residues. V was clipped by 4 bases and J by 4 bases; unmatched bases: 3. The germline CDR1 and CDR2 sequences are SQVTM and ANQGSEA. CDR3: CSVGRLAGYNEQFF. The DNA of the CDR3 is TGCAGCGTTGGAAGACTAGCGGGGTACAATGAGCAGTTCTTC.

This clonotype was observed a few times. CDR3 DNA sequence: TGCGCCAGCAGCCAAGTTCCACAGGCAAACACTGAAGCTTTCTTT. Residues: CASSQVPQANTEAFF. This sequence joins TRBV4-3 and TRBJ1-1; D might be TRBD1 (5 bases). This CDR3 spans 15 amino acids. V gave up 1 base and J gave up 2 bases, with 11 bases separating them. Germline V CDR1 and CDR2: LGHNA, YSLEER.

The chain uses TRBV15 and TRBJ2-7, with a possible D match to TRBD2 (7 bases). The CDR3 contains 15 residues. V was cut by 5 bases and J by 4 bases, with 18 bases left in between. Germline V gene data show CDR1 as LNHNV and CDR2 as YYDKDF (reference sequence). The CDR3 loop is CATSGGLAVAYEQYF. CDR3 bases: TGTGCCACCAGCGGGGGCCTAGCGGTAGCATACGAGCAGTACTTC.

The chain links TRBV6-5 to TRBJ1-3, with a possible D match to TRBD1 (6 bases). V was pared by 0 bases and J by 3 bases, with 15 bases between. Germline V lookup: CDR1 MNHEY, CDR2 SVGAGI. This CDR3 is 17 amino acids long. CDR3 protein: CASSYSNTGGHGNTIYF. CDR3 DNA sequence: TGTGCCAGCAGTTACTCGAATACCGGGGGGCATGGAAACACCATATATTTT.